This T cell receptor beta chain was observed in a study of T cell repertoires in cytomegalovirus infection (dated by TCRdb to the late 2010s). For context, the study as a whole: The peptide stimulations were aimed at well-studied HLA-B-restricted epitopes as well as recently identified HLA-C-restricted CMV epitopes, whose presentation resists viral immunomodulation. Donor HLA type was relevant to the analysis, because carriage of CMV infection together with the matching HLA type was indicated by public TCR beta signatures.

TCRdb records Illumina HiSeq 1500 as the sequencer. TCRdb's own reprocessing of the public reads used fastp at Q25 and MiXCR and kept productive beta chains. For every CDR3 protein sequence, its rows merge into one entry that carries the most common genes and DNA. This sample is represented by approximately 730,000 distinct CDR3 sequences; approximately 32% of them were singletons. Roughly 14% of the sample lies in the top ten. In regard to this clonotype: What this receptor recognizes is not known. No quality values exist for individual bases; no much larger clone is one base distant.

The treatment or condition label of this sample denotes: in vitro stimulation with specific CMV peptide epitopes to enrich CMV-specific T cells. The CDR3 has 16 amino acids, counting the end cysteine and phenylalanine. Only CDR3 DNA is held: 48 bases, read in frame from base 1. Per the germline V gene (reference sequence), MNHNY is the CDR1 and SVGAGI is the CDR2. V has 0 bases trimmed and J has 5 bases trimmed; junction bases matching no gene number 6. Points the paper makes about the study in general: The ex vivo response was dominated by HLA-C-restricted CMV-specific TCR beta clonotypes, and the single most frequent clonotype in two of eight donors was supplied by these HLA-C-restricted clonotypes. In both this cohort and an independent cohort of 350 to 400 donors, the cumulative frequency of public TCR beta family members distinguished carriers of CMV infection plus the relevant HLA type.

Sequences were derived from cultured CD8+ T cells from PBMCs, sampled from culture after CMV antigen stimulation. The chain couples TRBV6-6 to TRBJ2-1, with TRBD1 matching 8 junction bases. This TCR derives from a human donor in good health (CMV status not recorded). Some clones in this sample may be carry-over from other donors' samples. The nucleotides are TGTGCCAGCAGTTACTCGATCAGGGGGCATAACAATGAGCAGTTCTTC. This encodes CASSYSIRGHNNEQFF.